These T cell receptor beta chains were read from a single sample in a study of graft-versus-host responses after intestinal transplantation. Their recognized antigens are unknown. Sequencing used immunoSEQ multiplex PCR; TCRdb keeps in-frame clones, though not all of them. In the table there are some 95,000 clones, over 75% of which are singletons. The source material was unstimulated CD8+ T cells sorted from spleen or lymph node cells, sampled before intestinal transplant. The source is a human donor who received an intestinal transplant. Both conserved end residues are part of each CDR3. The D gene is left open where the match is weak. Where a row states a size, it is once, few, many or the class of an expanded clone; other rows omit it.

>once|TRBD1|TRBV19|TRBJ2-7
CASFRDRTYEQYF
TGTGCCAGCTTCCGGGACAGGACCTACGAGCAGTACTTC
>-|TRBD1|TRBV6-1|TRBJ1-2
CASSEGSLWDSYGYTF
TGTGCCAGCAGTGAGGGATCCCTTTGGGACAGCTATGGCTACACCTTC
>-|TRBD2|TRBV7-3|TRBJ2-1
CASSTPGLAPYNEQFF
TGTGCCAGCAGCACCCCGGGACTAGCCCCCTACAATGAGCAGTTCTTC
>once|TRBD2|TRBV7-9|TRBJ2-5
CASSSGGGDRETQYF
TGTGCCAGCAGCTCGGGAGGGGGGGATAGAGAGACCCAGTACTTC
>-|TRBD1|TRBV30|TRBJ2-7
CAWTLPGQDYEQYF
TGTGCCTGGACCCTACCGGGACAGGATTACGAGCAGTACTTC
>-|-|TRBV9|TRBJ2-1
CASSEETSPNEQFF
TGTGCCAGCAGCGAGGAGACCTCACCCAATGAGCAGTTCTTC
>-|-|TRBV5-1|TRBJ2-7
CASSPWATVYEQYF
TGCGCCAGCAGCCCATGGGCCACAGTCTACGAGCAGTACTTC
>-|TRBD2|TRBV6-5|TRBJ2-1
CASSPPGLAGNEQFF
TGTGCCAGCAGTCCTCCGGGACTAGCGGGAAACGAGCAGTTCTTC
>-|-|TRBV27|TRBJ2-7
CASSPPPGVLNEQYF
TGTGCCAGCTCCCCCCCGCCAGGGGTCTTAAACGAGCAGTACTTC
>-|TRBD2|TRBV12-5|TRBJ2-2
CASVSGLAPGELFF
TGTGCTAGTGTTTCGGGACTAGCCCCGGGGGAGCTGTTTTTT
>once|-|TRBV7-3|TRBJ1-1
CASSLVGPVSGEAFF
TGTGCCAGCAGCTTAGTAGGCCCCGTAAGCGGTGAAGCTTTCTTT